Listed below are T cell receptor beta chains from one sample, sequenced in a study of memory CD4+ T cells and cytomegalovirus serostatus. Profiled with immunoSEQ multiplex PCR; TCRdb holds only in-frame clones, not every one. The sample includes some 57,000 clones, 65% to 80% of them seen just once. The sample comprised memory CD4+ T cells from blood. The source of these receptors is an adult in good health and CMV-seronegative. Both conserved end residues are part of each CDR3. D genes are given only for firm matches. Clone size is not always given. Where it is, it says once, few, many or a class for expanded clones.

-,TRBJ1-1,14,TRBV29-1,-,CSVVRTAMNTEAFF,TGCAGCGTAGTTAGGACGGCCATGAACACTGAAGCTTTCTTT
once,TRBJ2-7,16,TRBV28,-,CASQGKSLYLNYEQYF,TGTGCCAGTCAGGGAAAAAGCCTATACCTCAACTACGAGCAGTACTTC
-,TRBJ2-5,12,TRBV5-1,-,CASSLGTETQYF,TGCGCCAGCAGCTTGGGTACGGAGACCCAGTACTTC
few,TRBJ1-3,18,TRBV10-3,-,CAISDPGQSASSGNTIYF,TGTGCCATCAGTGATCCTGGACAGAGCGCAAGCTCTGGAAACACCATATATTTT
-,TRBJ1-1,13,TRBV19,-,CASSRSRLTEAFF,TGTGCCAGTAGTAGATCCCGTTTGACTGAAGCTTTCTTT
-,TRBJ1-1,14,TRBV9,-,CASSSRDIRTEAFF,TGTGCCAGCAGCTCCCGGGACATCAGGACTGAAGCTTTCTTT
-,TRBJ1-3,14,TRBV5-1,-,CASSPRTDGNTIYF,TGCGCCAGCAGCCCTCGGACAGATGGAAACACCATATATTTT
few,TRBJ2-1,17,TRBV4-1,-,CASSPRWPSGKDHEQFF,TGCGCCAGCAGCCCCCGATGGCCATCAGGAAAGGACCATGAGCAGTTCTTC
-,TRBJ1-2,13,TRBV5-6,TRBD1,CASSDTGGNGYTF,TGTGCCAGCAGCGACACAGGGGGGAATGGCTACACCTTC
-,TRBJ1-2,13,TRBV28,TRBD1,CASLDRRNYGYTF,TGTGCCAGCCTGGACAGGAGGAACTATGGCTACACCTTC
-,TRBJ2-4,15,TRBV19,-,CASNPTLLAKNIQYF,TGTGCCAGTAATCCGACCCTTCTAGCCAAAAACATTCAGTACTTC
-,TRBJ1-6,14,TRBV2,-,CASRTDSLNSPLHF,TGTGCCAGCAGAACGGACAGCCTTAATTCACCCCTCCACTTT
-,TRBJ1-2,12,TRBV5-8,-,CASSLVDGGYTF,TGTGCCAGCAGCTTGGTGGACGGTGGCTACACCTTC
-,TRBJ2-7,15,TRBV4-1,TRBD1,CASSHQRDRANEQYF,TGCGCCAGCAGCCACCAAAGGGACAGGGCGAACGAGCAGTACTTC
-,TRBJ1-5,16,TRBV18,TRBD1,CASSLIGGNGNQPQHF,TGTGCCAGCTCATTAATAGGGGGCAATGGCAATCAGCCCCAGCATTTT
-,TRBJ1-1,14,TRBV29-1,-,CSVCLAGAGPEAFF,TGCAGCGTGTGTCTGGCAGGGGCAGGGCCTGAAGCTTTCTTT
-,TRBJ2-7,12,TRBV5-4,-,CASSLRGYEQYF,TGTGCCAGCAGCCTAAGGGGCTACGAGCAGTACTTC
-,TRBJ2-2,17,TRBV28,-,CASSHKLDSANTGELFF,TGTGCCAGCAGTCATAAATTGGACTCGGCGAACACCGGGGAGCTGTTTTTT
-,TRBJ1-4,14,TRBV30,-,CAWGADAGGEKLFF,TGTGCCTGGGGAGCCGACGCTGGTGGTGAAAAACTGTTTTTT
-,TRBJ1-2,15,TRBV9,-,CASSVEGHRWYGYTF,TGTGCCAGCAGCGTAGAGGGGCACCGCTGGTATGGCTACACCTTC
many,TRBJ1-3,15,TRBV7-2,-,CASSFGISSGNTIYF,TGTGCCAGCAGCTTTGGTATTTCCTCTGGAAACACCATATATTTT
-,TRBJ1-4,13,TRBV7-2,-,CASSLELGEKLFF,TGTGCCAGCAGCTTAGAACTAGGGGAAAAACTGTTTTTT
-,TRBJ1-3,13,TRBV6-1,-,CASRLAGGNTIYF,TGTGCCAGCCGTTTGGCAGGAGGAAACACCATATATTTT
-,TRBJ1-5,14,TRBV2,-,CASSSTGFNQPQHF,TGTGCCAGCAGTAGCACAGGATTCAATCAGCCCCAGCATTTT
-,TRBJ2-7,15,TRBV7-2,TRBD2,CASSPRGGRFYEQYF,TGTGCCAGCAGCCCCCGGGGGGGCAGATTCTACGAGCAGTACTTC
-,TRBJ1-1,15,TRBV6-1,TRBD1,CASVRGQGLTTEAFF,TGTGCCAGCGTACGCGGACAGGGTCTCACCACTGAAGCTTTCTTT
-,TRBJ2-3,12,TRBV5-1,-,CASSPGTDTQYF,TGCGCCAGCAGCCCGGGCACAGATACGCAGTATTTT
-,TRBJ2-3,16,TRBV5-4,TRBD2,CASSRKLAGGADTQYF,TGTGCCAGCAGCCGTAAACTAGCGGGGGGGGCAGATACGCAGTATTTT
-,TRBJ1-1,13,TRBV5-8,-,CASSLGLGKPAFF,TGTGCCAGCAGCTTGGGGTTAGGAAAGCCGGCTTTCTTT
once,TRBJ2-3,14,TRBV4-2,-,CASSQDRSTDTQYF,TGTGCCAGCAGCCAAGACCGGAGCACAGATACGCAGTATTTT
once,TRBJ1-2,13,TRBV5-6,TRBD1,CASYDDREDGYTF,TGTGCCAGCTACGATGACAGGGAGGATGGCTACACCTTC
-,TRBJ1-1,14,TRBV6-4,-,CASSENARRTEAFF,TGTGCCAGCAGTGAAAATGCCAGGCGGACTGAAGCTTTCTTT
-,TRBJ1-1,14,TRBV5-5,TRBD1,CASSPQGANTEAFF,TGTGCCAGCAGCCCCCAGGGGGCGAACACTGAAGCTTTCTTT
-,TRBJ2-3,14,TRBV28,-,CASSLAITPDTQYF,TGTGCCAGCAGCCTTGCGATAACCCCGGATACGCAGTATTTT
-,TRBJ1-6,16,TRBV14,TRBD1,CASSQYRDRGNSPLHF,TGTGCCAGCAGCCAATACCGGGACAGGGGGAATTCACCCCTCCACTTT
few,TRBJ2-7,15,TRBV6-9,TRBD1,CASSPQDRFDYEQYF,TGTGCCAGCAGTCCACAGGACAGGTTCGACTACGAGCAGTACTTC
-,TRBJ1-3,14,TRBV6-5,TRBD1,CASSYEQGRNTIYF,TGTGCCAGCAGTTACGAACAGGGGAGGAACACCATATATTTT
few,TRBJ2-7,12,TRBV30,TRBD2,CAWDSGRYEQYF,TGTGCCTGGGATAGCGGGAGGTACGAGCAGTACTTC
once,TRBJ1-2,12,TRBV7-2,TRBD1,CASSWTGGGYTF,TGTGCCAGCAGTTGGACAGGGGGTGGCTACACCTTC
-,TRBJ2-6,12,TRBV19,-,CASARGANVLTF,TGTGCCAGCGCCAGGGGGGCCAACGTCCTGACTTTC
once,TRBJ2-5,15,TRBV28,TRBD1,CASLTTGQGQETQYF,TGTGCCAGCCTGACTACGGGACAGGGGCAAGAGACCCAGTACTTC
few,TRBJ1-6,12,TRBV6-5,TRBD1,CASRRGQGTLHF,TGTGCCAGCAGACGGGGACAGGGAACCCTCCACTTT
-,TRBJ1-5,14,TRBV30,-,CAWSPGFSNQPQHF,TGTGCCTGGAGCCCAGGGTTCAGCAATCAGCCCCAGCATTTT
-,TRBJ2-1,12,TRBV15,-,CATSLPGQVKFF,TGTGCCACCAGCCTCCCGGGGCAGGTAAAGTTCTTC
-,TRBJ2-3,14,TRBV7-2,TRBD1,CASSWDRGPDTQYF,TGTGCCAGCAGCTGGGACAGGGGACCAGATACGCAGTATTTT
-,TRBJ2-2,13,TRBV6-5,-,CASSYRVTGELFF,TGTGCCAGCAGTTACAGGGTCACCGGGGAGCTGTTTTTT
-,TRBJ2-2,17,TRBV11-2,TRBD2,CASSSGLAGTLAGELFF,TGTGCCAGCAGTTCCGGACTAGCGGGAACCCTCGCCGGGGAGCTGTTTTTT
-,TRBJ2-5,18,TRBV19,-,CASSMGSLWVGSSETQYF,TGTGCCAGTAGTATGGGATCTCTATGGGTGGGAAGTTCAGAGACCCAGTACTTC
-,TRBJ2-7,16,TRBV6-5,TRBD1,CASSYNPGTDFYEQYF,TGTGCCAGCAGTTACAACCCCGGGACAGATTTCTACGAGCAGTACTTC
-,TRBJ2-3,16,TRBV7-9,TRBD2,CASSTPSGGATDTQYF,TGTGCCAGCAGCACCCCTAGCGGGGGGGCGACAGATACGCAGTATTTT
-,TRBJ2-2,16,TRBV12-2,-,CASRLEAGGTQRELFF,TGTGCAAGTCGCTTAGAGGCGGGAGGAACTCAAAGGGAGCTGTTTTTT
-,TRBJ1-2,19,TRBV27,TRBD1,CASSPFSPHGTGSFYGYTF,TGTGCCAGCAGCCCTTTCTCCCCTCACGGGACAGGCTCTTTCTATGGCTACACCTTC
few,TRBJ1-5,15,TRBV18,-,CASSPPSRVNQPQHF,TGTGCCAGCTCACCACCGTCAAGGGTCAATCAGCCCCAGCATTTT
-,TRBJ2-2,16,TRBV11-3,TRBD2,CASSLDGRGGLRELFF,TGTGCCAGCAGCTTAGATGGCCGGGGGGGCCTCAGGGAGCTGTTTTTT
-,TRBJ1-4,13,TRBV7-2,-,CASSSSWGEKLFF,TGTGCCAGCAGCTCATCTTGGGGTGAAAAACTGTTTTTT
-,TRBJ1-5,16,TRBV15,-,CATSKNRGGTQQPQHF,TGTGCCACCAGCAAAAATAGGGGGGGGACCCAGCAGCCCCAGCATTTT
-,TRBJ2-5,14,TRBV5-5,TRBD2,CASSLGAGVETQYF,TGTGCCAGCAGCTTAGGGGCGGGGGTTGAGACCCAGTACTTC